These 26 T cell receptor beta chains were all obtained from the same sample, sequenced in a study of regulatory T cells in long-lasting Graves disease (dated by TCRdb to about 2021). Library preparation used multiplex PCR. Sequencing relied on an Illumina HiSeq 4000. TCR beta libraries were built with iRepertoire HTBI primers and Arm-PCR amplification of CDR3 regions. The raw public reads went through TCRdb reprocessing: fastp at Q25, MiXCR clone calling, in-frame beta chains kept. CDR3 protein sequences are deduplicated, and each keeps its most common genes and DNA. The sample includes 510,000 or so distinct CDR3 sequences, with around 12% observed a single time. The top ten hold approximately 9% of the sample. The sample's time point label, in plain terms: newly diagnosed GD, antithyroid drugs for less than 3 months. For both TCR sequencing and RNA sequencing, RNA was extracted from PBMCs in TRIzol.

These data also featured in a second study, about T cells in Graves' hyperthyroidism and ophthalmopathy.

The sequenced sample was peripheral blood mononuclear cells (PBMCs), obtained at new diagnosis, from a patient treated with antithyroid drugs. The receptors were gathered from a woman in her 30s with Graves disease. Donor details come from another sample of the same person, matched by shared clones.

Notes on this clonotype: This clone may be a read error of a much larger clone one base away. The final CDR3 position lacks the conserved phenylalanine or tryptophan, pointing to a likely read error. The chain links TRBV2 to TRBJ2-4, with TRBD1 as a possible D gene (5 bases). With 2 bases removed from V and 4 bases from J, the gap between germline ends came to 15 bases. CDR3 length: 16 amino acids. In germline, CDR1 is SNHLY, CDR2 FYNNEI. The CDR3 spells CASSEQGREGKNIQYS. The CDR3 region has the DNA TGTGCCAGCAGTGAACAGGGCAGAGAAGGGAAAAACATTCAGTACTCC.

On this clonotype itself: At one end, the junction sequence differs from germline, possibly due to a read error. This chain connects TRBV3-1 to TRBJ2-2; a possible D gene is TRBD2 (5 bases). This CDR3 is 16 amino acids long. Germline V gene lookup returns CDR1 LGHDT and CDR2 YNNKEL (reference sequence). DNA for the CDR3: TGCGCCAGCAGCCAAGCAAGGGATGCGGGCACCGGGAAGCTGTTTTTT. Translation: CASSQARDAGTGKLFF.

This clonotype was observed many times. J is TRBJ2-3 and V is TRBV6-2 or TRBV6-3, with D maybe TRBD1 (5 bases). With 2 bases removed from V and 0 bases from J, the gap between germline ends came to 15 bases. This CDR3 spans 17 amino acids. Germline V lookup: CDR1 MNHEY, CDR2 SVGEGT. This CDR3 reads CASSYIRRQTSTDTQYF. The CDR3 bases are TGTGCCAGCAGTTACATCCGGCGACAGACGAGCACAGATACGCAGTATTTT.

This clonotype showed up many times. The chain combines TRBV20-1 with TRBJ2-3, with 13 bases fitting TRBD2. After removal of 3 bases from V and 5 bases from J, the junction contained 2 bases not matched to a gene. Germline CDR1 DFQATT, CDR2 SNEGSKA (reference sequence). The CDR3 consists of 14 residues. CDR3 bases: TGCAGTGCTAGCGGACTAGCGGGAGAAGATACGCAGTATTTT. Translating it yields CSASGLAGEDTQYF.

Ten or more counts support this clonotype. The chain joins TRBV20-1 to TRBJ2-7; the D is unclear. V lost 7 bases and J lost 2, with 9 bases in between. The CDR3 has 11 amino acids. Germline V gives CDR1 DFQATT, CDR2 SNEGSKA (reference sequence). The chain's CDR3 is CSGSTPYEQYF. The CDR3 DNA sequence: TGCAGTGGATCGACCCCCTACGAGCAGTACTTC.

This clonotype showed up just a few times. The chain links TRBV10-3 to TRBJ2-7, with D perhaps TRBD1 or TRBD2 (6 bases each). CDR3 length equals 15 residues. The germline V and J ends were trimmed by 6 bases and 6 bases, with 21 bases remaining between them. CDR1 and CDR2 from the germline V gene are ENHRY and SYGVKD. The CDR3 DNA is TGTGCCATCAGCAAACTAGCAACCAGGGGTTCCGAGCAGTACTTC. Protein sequence: CAISKLATRGSEQYF.

There are many counts of this clonotype. The V gene is TRBV6-2 or TRBV6-3, the J gene TRBJ1-1; no firm D call. Between the trimmed V and J ends, which lost 6 bases and 1 base, there was a span of 12 bases. Germline CDR1 MNHEY, CDR2 SVGEGT. The CDR3 sequence is 14 residues long. CDR3 DNA sequence: TGTGCCAGCAGGCCGGGAACCAGGAACACTGAAGCTTTCTTT. Amino acid sequence: CASRPGTRNTEAFF.

The chain uses TRBV9 and TRBJ2-2; no reliable D call. V lost 7 bases, J lost 5 bases, and 12 bases lay in between. Germline V CDR1 and CDR2: SGDLS, YYNGEE. The CDR3 spans 13 residues. CDR3 nucleotides: TGTGCCAGCGAAGACCCTGGGACCGGGGAGCTGTTTTTT. This encodes CASEDPGTGELFF.

This clonotype was observed at least ten times. This chain uses TRBV15 with TRBJ1-2, with no clear D. Deletions cut 5 bases from V and 4 bases from J, with 14 bases between. The length of the CDR3 is 14 residues. CDR1 and CDR2 from the germline V gene are LNHNV and YYDKDF (reference sequence). CDR3 in amino acids: CATSSRTEFYGYTF. CDR3 DNA: TGTGCCACCAGCTCCCGGACCGAGTTCTATGGCTACACCTTC. The entire variable domain, with the rest obtained from reference TRBV15 and TRBJ1-2, is as follows: DAMVIQNPRYQVTQFGKPVTLSCSQTLNHNVMYWYQQKSSQAPKLLFHYYDKDFNNEADTPDNFQSRRPNTSFCFLDIRSPGLGDTAMYLCATSSRTEFYGYTFGSGTRLTVV.

The rearrangement uses TRBV29-1 and TRBJ2-1, with 8 bases that match TRBD1. CDR1 and CDR2 from the germline V gene are SQVTM and ANQGSEA. Losses at the gene ends were 7 bases for V and 2 bases for J; bases not matched to a gene: 10. The CDR3 covers 15 residues. This CDR3 is CSAGTGLSAYNEQFF. CDR3 DNA sequence: TGCAGCGCCGGGACAGGACTAAGCGCCTACAATGAGCAGTTCTTC.

The V gene is TRBV4-1, the J gene TRBJ2-2; TRBD2 matches 7 bases. With V trimmed by 3 bases and J by 6 bases, 10 bases remained unmatched. CDR3 length equals 16 residues. Germline CDR1 MGHRA, CDR2 YSYEKL. The CDR3 sequence: CASSHRTSRRAGELFF. CDR3 in DNA: TGCGCCAGCAGCCATCGGACTAGTCGGCGTGCCGGGGAGCTGTTTTTT.

In this sample, this clonotype turned up many times. This sequence joins TRBV7-9 and TRBJ1-6; 7 nucleotides line up with TRBD1. Germline values: CDR1 SEHNR, CDR2 FQNEAQ (reference sequence). V was pared by 1 base and J by 10 bases, with 7 bases of the junction left unmatched. The CDR3 has 15 amino acids. CDR3 protein: CASSLVQGVGSPLHF. CDR3 DNA: TGTGCCAGCAGCTTAGTTCAGGGGGTGGGATCACCCCTCCACTTT.

In its sample, this clonotype was seen many times. This chain links TRBV28 with TRBJ1-6; 7 bases line up with TRBD1. The CDR3 runs 16 residues. The ends lost 4 bases at V and 11 bases at J; junction bases unmatched: 14. Germline lookup yields CDR1 MDHEN and CDR2 SYDVKM. The CDR3 loop reads CASSSLTGTAVPPLHF. CDR3 DNA: TGTGCCAGCAGTTCACTCACCGGGACAGCCGTACCACCCCTCCACTTT.

This clonotype showed up many times. This chain connects TRBV13 to TRBJ2-7; 9 bases line up with TRBD1. The CDR3 is made up of 14 amino acids. The germline CDR1 and CDR2 sequences are PRHDT and FYEKMQ (reference sequence). J was trimmed by 6 bases and V by 3 bases; bases with no gene match: 6. The CDR3 nucleotides are TGTGCCAGCAGCTTGGGGACAGGGTTGGTCGAGCAGTACTTC. As protein: CASSLGTGLVEQYF. The full variable domain, in which reference TRBV13 and TRBJ2-7 provide the parts outside the CDR3, is AAGVIQSPRHLIKEKRETATLKCYPIPRHDTVYWYQQGPGQDPQFLISFYEKMQSDKGSIPDRFSAQQFSDYHSELNMSSLELGDSALYFCASSLGTGLVEQYFGPGTRLTVT.

This clonotype was seen many times. The CDR3 nucleotides are TGTGCCAGCAGCTTAACGAGGGGGGCGCGCACTGAAGCTTTCTTT. It specifies CASSLTRGARTEAFF. The chain couples TRBV11-3 to TRBJ1-1, with D perhaps matching TRBD1 (6 bases). V was trimmed by 2 bases and J by 4 bases, leaving 14 bases between them. This CDR3 region has 15 residues. CDR1 and CDR2 (germline): SGHNT, YENEEA.

This clonotype was counted between two and nine times. The V call is TRBV9, the J call TRBJ2-2, with a possible D match to TRBD2 (6 bases). Germline V gene lookup returns CDR1 SGDLS and CDR2 YYNGEE. The CDR3 spans 15 residues. Trimming shortened V by 4 bases and J by 6 bases, and 16 bases separated the two germline ends. CDR3 nucleotide sequence: TGTGCCAGCAGCTTCGGGGACTCTTACCCCGGGGAGCTGTTTTTT. Protein: CASSFGDSYPGELFF.

This clonotype has ten or more counts. V is TRBV7-8 and J is TRBJ2-5; tentatively, D is TRBD1 or TRBD2 (5 bases each). The V end was cut by 1 base, the J end by 0 bases, with 12 bases between. There are 16 residues in the CDR3. Germline V gene data show CDR1 as SGHVS and CDR2 as FQNEAQ. The CDR3 loop reads CASSLGSGTYQETQYF. The CDR3 region has the DNA TGTGCCAGCAGCTTAGGGTCCGGGACCTACCAAGAGACCCAGTACTTC.

This clonotype has only a few counts. The V call is TRBV24-1, the J call TRBJ2-2; 8 nucleotides line up with TRBD2. Germline CDR1 KGHDR, CDR2 SFDVKD. Trimming at V came to 7 bases and at J to 7 bases, leaving 13 bases not matched to a gene. CDR3 length equals 16 residues. DNA for the CDR3: TGTGCCACCAGCCCGGGGGGGACTTGGGTTCACGGGGAGCTGTTTTTT. It is translated as CATSPGGTWVHGELFF.

The chain carries TRBV28 and TRBJ1-6; possibly TRBD1 for D (6 bases). This CDR3 comprises 12 residues. Trimming took off 10 bases at V and 10 bases at J, with 14 bases between the two ends. CDR1 and CDR2 (germline): MDHEN, SYDVKM. CDR3 region: CATRGRDSPLHF. The CDR3 nucleotides read TGTGCCACCAGGGGTCGGGACTCACCCCTCCACTTT. The complete variable domain, with remaining parts taken from reference TRBV28 and TRBJ1-6, reads DVKVTQSSRYLVKRTGEKVFLECVQDMDHENMFWYRQDPGLGLRLIYFSYDVKMKEKGDIPEGYSVSREKKERFSLILESASTNQTSMYLCATRGRDSPLHFGNGTRLTVT.

There are many counts of this clonotype. J is TRBJ2-1 and V is TRBV6-2 or TRBV6-3; D might be TRBD2 (5 bases). The CDR3 loop spans 12 amino acids. Germline V lookup: CDR1 MNHEY, CDR2 SVGEGT. With 5 bases removed from V and 9 bases from J, the gap between germline ends came to 11 bases. CDR3 amino acids: CASSQSGGEQFF. CDR3 nucleotide sequence: TGTGCCAGCAGTCAGAGTGGAGGTGAGCAGTTCTTC.

In this sample, this clonotype turned up many times. This sequence joins TRBV12-3 or TRBV12-4 and TRBJ1-5; 10 nucleotides match TRBD1. J was trimmed by 5 bases and V by 5 bases; bases with no gene match: 6. The CDR3 is 15 amino acids. CDR3 residues: CASSVWTGGYQPQHF. Written as DNA, the CDR3 is TGTGCCAGCAGTGTATGGACAGGGGGATATCAGCCCCAGCATTTT.

This clonotype was counted between two and nine times. The CDR3: CSAYTSGRGNEQFF. Written as DNA, the CDR3 is TGCAGTGCTTATACTAGCGGGAGAGGGAATGAGCAGTTCTTC. The chain combines TRBV20-1 with TRBJ2-1; 11 nucleotides align to TRBD2. Germline CDR1 and CDR2: DFQATT and SNEGSKA (reference sequence). The CDR3 sequence is 14 residues long. J was trimmed by 7 bases and V by 5 bases; bases with no gene match: 7.

This clonotype showed up many times. The chain combines TRBV3-1 with TRBJ2-1; TRBD2 aligns across 7 bases. The germline gives CDR1 LGHDT, CDR2 YNNKEL (reference sequence). After removal of 1 base from V and 0 bases from J, the junction contained 9 bases not matched to a gene. This CDR3 is built from 18 residues. CDR3 residues: CASSQVGRERGSYNEQFF. DNA of the CDR3: TGTGCCAGCAGCCAAGTCGGGCGGGAGCGGGGCTCCTACAATGAGCAGTTCTTC.

This clonotype was seen ten or more times. The gene calls are TRBV7-2 and TRBJ2-7; 13 bases match TRBD2. With V trimmed by 5 bases and J by 3 bases, 1 base remained unmatched. The length of the CDR3 is 14 residues. CDR1 and CDR2 from the germline V gene are SGHTA and FQGNSA. CDR3 residues: CASSTSGRDYEQYF. The CDR3, as DNA: TGTGCCAGCAGCACTAGCGGGAGGGACTACGAGCAGTACTTC.

The chain has TRBV2 and TRBJ2-3, with D perhaps TRBD1 (5 bases). V was shortened by 8 bases and J by 8 bases, with 11 bases between the two germline ends. This CDR3 is built from 11 residues. In germline, CDR1 is SNHLY, CDR2 FYNNEI. CDR3 sequence (DNA): TGTGCCAGCGTCAGGGTTCGTACGCAGTATTTT. This encodes CASVRVRTQYF.

This clonotype was seen repeatedly, ten times or more. This rearrangement joins TRBV30 to TRBJ2-2; weak D call: TRBD2 (5 bases). The germline V gene encodes CDR1 GTSNPN and CDR2 SVGIG (reference sequence). The CDR3 has 13 residues. Trimming shortened V by 4 bases and J by 4 bases, and 10 bases separated the two germline ends. CDR3 protein: CAWTEGSTGELFF. CDR3 DNA: TGTGCCTGGACTGAGGGATCCACCGGGGAGCTGTTTTTT.